Each of the 14 T cell receptor beta chains below was sequenced from the same sample in a study of cytomegalovirus exposure and HLA in healthy donors. PCR used 60 Vbeta primers and 13 Jbeta primers. Sequencing used immunoSEQ multiplex PCR; TCRdb keeps in-frame clones, though not all of them. The table has fewer than 300,000 clones, over 70% seen once. The sequencing input was PBMCs. The receptors originated from a girl aged 2 to 10 in good health and CMV-seronegative.

This CDR3 is CASSPRTSGGTNDTQYF. The DNA of the CDR3 is TGTGCCAGTAGCCCTAGAACTAGCGGGGGTACCAACGATACGCAGTATTTT. The rearrangement joins TRBV19 to TRBJ2-3; 11 bases map to TRBD2. CDR3 length: 17 residues. Unmatched junction bases numbered 14, after V lost 6 bases and J lost 6 bases. The germline V gene encodes CDR1 LNHDA and CDR2 SQIVND (reference sequence).

V usage is TRBV11-2 and J usage is TRBJ1-2; D might be TRBD1 (5 bases). The CDR3 length is 14 residues. The V end was cut by 5 bases, the J end by 3 bases, with 13 bases between. Looked up from germline, CDR1 is SGHAT and CDR2 is FQNNGV. This chain's CDR3 is CASSRETEYYGYTF. The CDR3 DNA is TGTGCCAGCAGCCGAGAGACAGAATACTATGGCTACACCTTC.

This clone turned up a few times. The chain combines TRBV6-5 with TRBJ1-1; D possibly corresponds to TRBD1 (5 bases). Trimming left V 7 bases short and J 3 bases short, with 15 bases between. The CDR3 has 14 amino acids. CDR1 MNHEY and CDR2 SVGAGI come from the germline V gene. CDR3 protein: CASTLSGKDTEAFF. The CDR3 region has the DNA TGTGCCAGCACCCTATCAGGGAAAGACACTGAAGCTTTCTTT.

The table lists this clone with a count of one. The chain combines TRBV11-2 with TRBJ1-1, with D perhaps matching TRBD1 (6 bases). With 5 bases removed from V and 3 bases from J, the gap between germline ends came to 22 bases. Looked up from germline, CDR1 is SGHAT and CDR2 is FQNNGV. The CDR3 is made up of 17 amino acids. In DNA, the CDR3 is TGTGCCAGCAGCCCCCCGGTCGGGGGGGCGGCGTACACTGAAGCTTTCTTT. Translated: CASSPPVGGAAYTEAFF.

This clone has just a few counts. The chain is built from TRBV9 and TRBJ1-3; a weak D match, TRBD1 (5 bases). Trimming shortened V by 2 bases and J by 0 bases, and 12 bases separated the two germline ends. CDR1 is SGDLS and CDR2 is YYNGEE in the germline V gene. CDR3 length equals 16 residues. The CDR3: CASSVDTGNSGNTIYF. DNA of the CDR3: TGTGCCAGCAGCGTGGATACAGGAAACTCTGGAAACACCATATATTTT.

This chain connects TRBV11-3 to TRBJ2-2, with D perhaps TRBD1 (6 bases). V dropped 1 base and J dropped 4 bases, with 13 bases sitting between them. This CDR3 has 16 residues. The germline CDR1 and CDR2 sequences are SGHNT and YENEEA. The CDR3 is CASSLVAGVITGELFF. The CDR3 nucleotides read TGTGCCAGCAGCTTAGTGGCAGGGGTTATCACCGGGGAGCTGTTTTTT.

This sequence joins TRBV6-1 and TRBJ1-4; 7 nucleotides agree with TRBD1. This CDR3 has 15 amino acids. Trimming removed 4 bases from V and 3 bases from J; junction bases left unmatched: 5. Per germline, CDR1 MNHNS and CDR2 SASEGT. Written as DNA, the CDR3 is TGTGCCAGCAGTGTCAACAGGGGTCCTAATGAAAAACTGTTTTTT. Amino acids: CASSVNRGPNEKLFF.

The rearrangement joins TRBV11-2 to TRBJ2-1; no definite D call. Trimming left V 1 base short and J 7 bases short, with 8 bases between. This CDR3 has 13 amino acids. The germline CDR1 and CDR2 sequences are SGHAT and FQNNGV. The CDR3 is CASSLGYWNEQFF. The CDR3 nucleotides read TGTGCCAGCAGCTTAGGGTACTGGAATGAGCAGTTCTTC.

The chain has TRBV9 and TRBJ1-2, with TRBD1 matching over 10 bases. Trimming took 4 bases from V and 7 from J; bases not matched to a gene: 4. The CDR3 is 13 residues long. Germline loops: CDR1 SGDLS, CDR2 YYNGEE. CDR3 loop: CASSIRDRGGYTF. The CDR3 DNA is TGTGCCAGCAGCATCCGGGACAGGGGTGGCTACACCTTC.

In this sample, this clone turned up a few times. The chain is built from TRBV28 and TRBJ1-1, with TRBD1 as a possible D gene (6 bases). The CDR3 covers 13 residues. Trimming took off 6 bases at V and 11 bases at J, with 19 bases between the two ends. Looked up from germline, CDR1 is MDHEN and CDR2 is SYDVKM. CDR3 in DNA: TGTGCCAGCAGCAAAATGGGGGGGCGCGGGGCTTTCTTT. This codes for CASSKMGGRGAFF.

J is TRBJ2-7 and V is TRBV18, with D possibly matching TRBD1 (5 bases). The germline V gene encodes CDR1 KGHSH and CDR2 LQKENI. V was shortened by 0 bases and J by 4 bases, with 16 bases between the two germline ends. CDR3 length equals 16 residues. CDR3 sequence (DNA): TGTGCCAGCTCACCACCTAAGCCCAGGGCGGTGTACGAGCAGTACTTC. It yields the protein CASSPPKPRAVYEQYF.

The chain employs TRBV6-5 and TRBJ2-7; 7 nucleotides agree with TRBD1. The CDR3 loop spans 15 amino acids. Germline values: CDR1 MNHEY, CDR2 SVGAGI. The trim removed 6 bases at V and 4 bases at J, leaving 12 bases unmatched. Here the CDR3 DNA reads TGTGCCAGCAGACTAAGACAGGGCCCGATGTACGAGCAGTACTTC. Translated, it gives CASRLRQGPMYEQYF.

V is TRBV5-1 and J is TRBJ2-2; 7 bases are a match to TRBD1. This CDR3 has 15 amino acids. V shed 1 base, J shed 3 bases, and the junction held 3 bases outside the gene matches. CDR1 and CDR2 (germline): SGHRS, YFSETQ. The CDR3 DNA is TGCGCCAGCAGCTTGACAGGGGATCACACCGGGGAGCTGTTTTTT. It translates to CASSLTGDHTGELFF.

This clone has only one observation. V gene TRBV6-5 combines with J gene TRBJ1-1, with D unresolved. The CDR3 covers 12 residues. Trimming removed 5 bases at V and 0 bases at J, with 4 bases between. The germline CDR1 and CDR2 sequences are MNHEY and SVGAGI. CDR3 coding DNA: TGTGCCAGCAGTGAGGTGAACACTGAAGCTTTCTTT. Translation: CASSEVNTEAFF.